This paragraph reports one TCR beta chain. Its specificity is unknown. The repertoire was sequenced with immunoSEQ multiplex PCR; TCRdb's copy has only in-frame clones and lacks some. The sample yields about 2 million clones, 95% seen once. The data originate from a study of shared clonotypes between healthy human individuals. Study in general: Every donor yielded three CD4 naive, three CD4 memory, two CD8 naive and one CD8 memory plate.

Regarding the study as a whole: Sorted-subset samples were not fully sequenced, rarefaction indicated.

Looked up from germline, CDR1 is MGHDK and CDR2 is SYGVNS. This CDR3 is 14 amino acids long. V gave up 8 bases and J gave up 1 base, with 14 bases separating them. This chain uses TRBV25-1 with TRBJ1-1, with a weak D call TRBD1 (6 bases). Sequencing was performed on naive CD4+ T cells sorted from blood. Specified subset: CD45RA+ positively selected. The TCR was taken from a man aged 18 to 29 in good health. CDR3 loop: CASRQTGQNTEAFF. DNA for the CDR3: TGTGCCAGCCGACAAACAGGGCAGAACACTGAAGCTTTCTTT.